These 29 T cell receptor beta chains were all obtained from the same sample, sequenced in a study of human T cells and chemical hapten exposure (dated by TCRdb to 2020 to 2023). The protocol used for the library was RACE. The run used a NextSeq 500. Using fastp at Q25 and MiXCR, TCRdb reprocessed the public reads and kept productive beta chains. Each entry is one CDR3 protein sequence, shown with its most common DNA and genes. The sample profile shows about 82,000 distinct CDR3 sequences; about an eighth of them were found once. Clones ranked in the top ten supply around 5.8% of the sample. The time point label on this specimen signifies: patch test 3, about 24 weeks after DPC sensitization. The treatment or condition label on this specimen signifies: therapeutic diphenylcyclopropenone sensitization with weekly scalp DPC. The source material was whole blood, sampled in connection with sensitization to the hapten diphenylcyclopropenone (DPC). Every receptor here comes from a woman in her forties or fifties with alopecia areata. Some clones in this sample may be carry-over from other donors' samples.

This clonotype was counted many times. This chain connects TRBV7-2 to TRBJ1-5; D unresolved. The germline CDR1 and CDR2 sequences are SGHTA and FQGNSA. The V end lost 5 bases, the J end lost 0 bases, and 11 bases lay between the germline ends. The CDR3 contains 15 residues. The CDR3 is CASSPDGFSNQPQHF. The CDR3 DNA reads TGTGCCAGCAGCCCGGACGGTTTTAGCAATCAGCCCCAGCATTTT.

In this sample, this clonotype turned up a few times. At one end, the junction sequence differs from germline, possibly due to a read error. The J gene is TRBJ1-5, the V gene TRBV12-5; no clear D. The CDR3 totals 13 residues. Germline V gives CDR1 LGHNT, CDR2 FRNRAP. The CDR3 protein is CASGLVLGQHQHF. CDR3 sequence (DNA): TGTGCTAGTGGTTTGGTATTGGGTCAGCACCAGCATTTT.

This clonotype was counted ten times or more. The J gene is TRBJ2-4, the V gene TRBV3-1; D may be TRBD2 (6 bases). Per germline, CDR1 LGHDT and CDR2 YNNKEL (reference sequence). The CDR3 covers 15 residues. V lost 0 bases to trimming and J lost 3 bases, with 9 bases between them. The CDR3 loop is CASSQDRGGKNIQYF. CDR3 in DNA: TGTGCCAGCAGCCAAGACCGGGGAGGCAAAAACATTCAGTACTTC. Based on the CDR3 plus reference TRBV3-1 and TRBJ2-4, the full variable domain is DTAVSQTPKYLVTQMGNDKSIKCEQNLGHDTMYWYKQDSKKFLKIMFSYNNKELIINETVPNRFSPKSPDKAHLNLHINSLELGDSAVYFCASSQDRGGKNIQYFGAGTRLSVL.

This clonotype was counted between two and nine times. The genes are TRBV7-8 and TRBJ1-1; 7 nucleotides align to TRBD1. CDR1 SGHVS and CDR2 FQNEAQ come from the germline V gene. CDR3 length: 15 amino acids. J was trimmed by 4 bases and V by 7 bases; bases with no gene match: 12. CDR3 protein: CASTLSTGQGTEAFF. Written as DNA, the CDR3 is TGTGCCAGCACCCTTTCGACAGGGCAGGGCACTGAAGCTTTCTTT.

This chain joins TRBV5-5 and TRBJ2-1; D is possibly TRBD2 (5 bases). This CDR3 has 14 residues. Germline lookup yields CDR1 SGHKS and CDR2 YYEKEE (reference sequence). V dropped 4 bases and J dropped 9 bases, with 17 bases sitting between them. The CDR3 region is CASSPGGAWGEQFF. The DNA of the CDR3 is TGTGCCAGCAGCCCCGGAGGTGCCTGGGGTGAGCAGTTCTTC. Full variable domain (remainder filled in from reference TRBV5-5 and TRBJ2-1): DAGVTQSPTHLIKTRGQQVTLRCSPISGHKSVSWYQQVLGQGPQFIFQYYEKEERGRGNFPDRFSARQFPNYSSELNVNALLLGDSALYLCASSPGGAWGEQFFGPGTRLTVL.

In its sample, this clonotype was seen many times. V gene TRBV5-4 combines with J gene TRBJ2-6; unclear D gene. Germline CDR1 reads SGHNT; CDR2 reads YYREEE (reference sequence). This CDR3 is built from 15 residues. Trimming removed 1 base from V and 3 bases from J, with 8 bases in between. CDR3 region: CASSLQGVGANVLTF. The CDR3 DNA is TGTGCCAGCAGCTTGCAAGGAGTTGGGGCCAACGTCCTGACTTTC. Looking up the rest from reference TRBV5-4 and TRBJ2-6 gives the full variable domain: ETGVTQSPTHLIKTRGQQVTLRCSSQSGHNTVSWYQQALGQGPQFIFQYYREEENGRGNFPPRFSGLQFPNYSSELNVNALELDDSALYLCASSLQGVGANVLTFGAGSRLTVL.

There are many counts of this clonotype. As DNA, the CDR3 is TGTGCCACCCTAGCGGGAGGACTCACCGGGGAGCTGTTTTTT. This encodes CATLAGGLTGELFF. This chain joins TRBV2 and TRBJ2-2; TRBD2 matches 11 bases. The ends lost 10 bases at V and 4 bases at J; junction bases unmatched: 5. There are 14 residues in the CDR3. Germline lookup yields CDR1 SNHLY and CDR2 FYNNEI.

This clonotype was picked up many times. The CDR3 loop is CSARVYRTAPEYSPLHF. In nucleotides, the CDR3 is TGCAGTGCTAGAGTTTACAGAACGGCCCCCGAGTATTCACCCCTCCACTTT. The rearrangement joins TRBV20-1 to TRBJ1-6; D gene uncertain. CDR3 size: 17 residues. Germline V gene sequence: CDR1 DFQATT, CDR2 SNEGSKA (reference sequence). Trimming took 1 base from V and 8 from J, leaving 21 bases between them.

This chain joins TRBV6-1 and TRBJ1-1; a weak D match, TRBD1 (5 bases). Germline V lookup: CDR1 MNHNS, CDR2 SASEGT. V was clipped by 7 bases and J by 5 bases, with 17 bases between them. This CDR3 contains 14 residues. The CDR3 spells CASKPGRVITEAFF. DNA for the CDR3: TGTGCCAGCAAACCCGGCAGGGTGATTACTGAAGCTTTCTTT.

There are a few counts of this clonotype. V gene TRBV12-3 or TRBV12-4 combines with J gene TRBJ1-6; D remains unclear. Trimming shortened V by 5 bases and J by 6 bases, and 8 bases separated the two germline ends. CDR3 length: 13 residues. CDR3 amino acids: CASSPRPNSPLHF. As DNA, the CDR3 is TGTGCCAGCAGTCCTCGACCTAATTCACCCCTCCACTTT.

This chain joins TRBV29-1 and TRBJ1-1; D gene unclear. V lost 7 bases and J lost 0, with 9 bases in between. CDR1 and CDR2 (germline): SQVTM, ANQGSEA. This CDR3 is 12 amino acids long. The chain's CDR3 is CSAETMNTEAFF. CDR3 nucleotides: TGCAGCGCCGAGACAATGAACACTGAAGCTTTCTTT.

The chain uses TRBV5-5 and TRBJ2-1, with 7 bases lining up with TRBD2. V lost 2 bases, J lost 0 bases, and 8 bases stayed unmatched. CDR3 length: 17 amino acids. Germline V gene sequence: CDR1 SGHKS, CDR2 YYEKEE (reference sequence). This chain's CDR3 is CASSLGLADFSYNEQFF. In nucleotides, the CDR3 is TGTGCCAGCAGCTTAGGGCTAGCGGACTTCTCCTACAATGAGCAGTTCTTC. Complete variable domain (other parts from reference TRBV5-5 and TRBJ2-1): DAGVTQSPTHLIKTRGQQVTLRCSPISGHKSVSWYQQVLGQGPQFIFQYYEKEERGRGNFPDRFSARQFPNYSSELNVNALLLGDSALYLCASSLGLADFSYNEQFFGPGTRLTVL.

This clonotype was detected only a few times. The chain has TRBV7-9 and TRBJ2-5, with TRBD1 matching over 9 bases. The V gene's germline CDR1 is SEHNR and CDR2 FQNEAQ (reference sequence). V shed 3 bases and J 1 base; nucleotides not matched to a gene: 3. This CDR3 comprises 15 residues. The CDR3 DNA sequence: TGTGCCAGCAGCTTTTGGGACAGGGCCCAAGAGACCCAGTACTTC. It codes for CASSFWDRAQETQYF. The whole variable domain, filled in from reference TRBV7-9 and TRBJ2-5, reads DTGVSQNPRHKITKRGQNVTFRCDPISEHNRLYWYRQTLGQGPEFLTYFQNEAQLEKSRLLSDRFSAERPKGSFSTLEIQRTEQGDSAMYLCASSFWDRAQETQYFGPGTRLLVL.

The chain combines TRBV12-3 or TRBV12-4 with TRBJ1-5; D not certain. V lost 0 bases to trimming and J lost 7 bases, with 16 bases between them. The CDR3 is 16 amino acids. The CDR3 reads CASSLASLAIGQPQHF. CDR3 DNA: TGTGCCAGCAGTTTAGCTTCCTTAGCAATCGGGCAGCCCCAGCATTTT.

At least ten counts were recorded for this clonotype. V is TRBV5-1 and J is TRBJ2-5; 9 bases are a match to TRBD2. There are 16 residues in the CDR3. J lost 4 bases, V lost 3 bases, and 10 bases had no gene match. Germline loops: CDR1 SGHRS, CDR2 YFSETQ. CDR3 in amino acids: CASSSLLAGEGETQYF. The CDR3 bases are TGCGCCAGCAGCTCACTTTTAGCGGGAGAAGGAGAGACCCAGTACTTC.

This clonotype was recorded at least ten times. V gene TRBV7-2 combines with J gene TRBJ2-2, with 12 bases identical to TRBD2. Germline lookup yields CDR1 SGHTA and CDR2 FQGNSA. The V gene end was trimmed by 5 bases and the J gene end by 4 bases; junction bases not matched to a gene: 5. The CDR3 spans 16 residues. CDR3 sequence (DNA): TGTGCCAGCAGCCGGACTAGCGGGACATTCACCGGGGAGCTGTTTTTT. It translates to CASSRTSGTFTGELFF.

The CDR3 region is CASSRDRAAETQYF. The CDR3 DNA is TGTGCCAGCAGCCGTGACAGGGCTGCAGAGACCCAGTACTTC. The chain couples TRBV7-2 to TRBJ2-5; 7 positions agree with TRBD1. V gave up 5 bases and J gave up 4 bases; unmatched junction bases: 7. Germline lookup yields CDR1 SGHTA and CDR2 FQGNSA. This CDR3 is 14 amino acids long.

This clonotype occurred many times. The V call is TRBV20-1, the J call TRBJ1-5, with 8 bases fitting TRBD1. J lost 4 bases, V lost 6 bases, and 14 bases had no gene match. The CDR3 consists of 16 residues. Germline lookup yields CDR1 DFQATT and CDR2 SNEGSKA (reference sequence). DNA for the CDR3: TGCAGTGCCCTGACAGGGGCCGCTATTCCTAATCAGCCCCAGCATTTT. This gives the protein CSALTGAAIPNQPQHF.

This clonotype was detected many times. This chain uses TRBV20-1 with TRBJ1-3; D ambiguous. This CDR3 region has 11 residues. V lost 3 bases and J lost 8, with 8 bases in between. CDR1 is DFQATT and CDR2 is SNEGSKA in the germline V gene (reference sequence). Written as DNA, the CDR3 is TGCAGTGCTAGTGAGGAAGACACCATATATTTT. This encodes CSASEEDTIYF.

The CDR3 coding sequence is TGTGCCAGCTCACCACCGGGGACCGACAACTATGGCTACACCTTC. Protein: CASSPPGTDNYGYTF. The V and J genes are TRBV18 and TRBJ1-2; a weak D match, TRBD1 (5 bases). Germline V gives CDR1 KGHSH, CDR2 LQKENI. CDR3 length: 15 amino acids. V dropped 0 bases and J dropped 2 bases, with 10 bases sitting between them.

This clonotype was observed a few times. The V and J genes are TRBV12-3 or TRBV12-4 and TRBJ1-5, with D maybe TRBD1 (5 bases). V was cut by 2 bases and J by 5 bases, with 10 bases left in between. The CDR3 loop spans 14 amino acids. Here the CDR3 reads CASSLWGSHQPQHF. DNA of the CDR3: TGTGCCAGCAGTTTATGGGGCTCCCATCAGCCCCAGCATTTT.

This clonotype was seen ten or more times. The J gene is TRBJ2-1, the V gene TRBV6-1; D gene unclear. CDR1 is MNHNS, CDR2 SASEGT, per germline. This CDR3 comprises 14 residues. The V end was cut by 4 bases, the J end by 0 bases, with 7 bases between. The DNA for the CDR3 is TGTGCCAGCAGTGTAGATAACTCCTACAATGAGCAGTTCTTC. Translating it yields CASSVDNSYNEQFF.

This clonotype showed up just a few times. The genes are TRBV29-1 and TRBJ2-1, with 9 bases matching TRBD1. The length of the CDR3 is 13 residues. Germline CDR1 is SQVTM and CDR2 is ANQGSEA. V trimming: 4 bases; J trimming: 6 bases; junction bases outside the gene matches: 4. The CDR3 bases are TGCAGCGTTGGGGGACAGGGCGCCAATGAGCAGTTCTTC. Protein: CSVGGQGANEQFF.

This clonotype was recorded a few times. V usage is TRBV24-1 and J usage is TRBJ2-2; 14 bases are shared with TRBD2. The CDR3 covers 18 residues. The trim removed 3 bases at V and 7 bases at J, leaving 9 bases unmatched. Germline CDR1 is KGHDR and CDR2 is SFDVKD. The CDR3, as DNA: TGTGCCACCAGTGATCCCGGGACTAGCGGGAGTATAATCGGGGAGCTGTTTTTT. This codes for CATSDPGTSGSIIGELFF.

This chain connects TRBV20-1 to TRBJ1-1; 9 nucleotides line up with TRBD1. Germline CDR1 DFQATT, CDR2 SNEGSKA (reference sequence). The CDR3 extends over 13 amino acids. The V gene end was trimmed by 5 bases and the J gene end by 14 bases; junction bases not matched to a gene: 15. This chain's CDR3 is CSAPHRTGGYSFF. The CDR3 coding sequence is TGCAGTGCTCCGCACCGAACAGGGGGCTACTCCTTCTTT.

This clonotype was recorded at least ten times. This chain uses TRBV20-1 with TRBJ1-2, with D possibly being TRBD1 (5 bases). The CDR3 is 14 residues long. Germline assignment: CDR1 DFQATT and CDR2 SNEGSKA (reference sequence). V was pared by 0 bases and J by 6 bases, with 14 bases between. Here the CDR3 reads CSARDLRAPDGYTF. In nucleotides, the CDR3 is TGCAGTGCTAGAGATCTCAGGGCTCCGGATGGCTACACCTTC.

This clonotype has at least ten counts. The DNA of the CDR3 is TGCGCCAGCAGTTGGGACAGAGACACTGAAGCTTTCTTT. Translated, it gives CASSWDRDTEAFF. This chain connects TRBV10-1 to TRBJ1-1; 7 nucleotides align to TRBD1. Germline assignment: CDR1 WNHNN and CDR2 SYGVQD (reference sequence). The CDR3 spans 13 residues. V lost 5 bases, J lost 3 bases, and 3 bases stayed unmatched.

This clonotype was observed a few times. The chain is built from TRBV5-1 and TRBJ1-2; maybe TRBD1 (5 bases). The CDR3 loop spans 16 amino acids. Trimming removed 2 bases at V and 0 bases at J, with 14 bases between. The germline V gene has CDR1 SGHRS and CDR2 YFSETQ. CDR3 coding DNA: TGCGCCAGCAGCTTCCGACAGCAACCGACTAACTATGGCTACACCTTC. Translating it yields CASSFRQQPTNYGYTF.

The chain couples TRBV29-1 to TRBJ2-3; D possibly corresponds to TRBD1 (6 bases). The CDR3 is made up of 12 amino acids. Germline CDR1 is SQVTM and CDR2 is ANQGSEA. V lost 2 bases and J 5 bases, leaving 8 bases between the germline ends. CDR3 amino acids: CSVELRGDTQYF. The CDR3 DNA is TGCAGCGTTGAACTCAGGGGAGATACGCAGTATTTT.